This T cell receptor (beta chain) came from a study of graft-versus-host responses after intestinal transplantation. The CDR3 is 14 residues long. Germline CDR1 reads LGHNT; CDR2 reads FRNRAP. V was shortened by 3 bases and J by 8 bases, with 16 bases between the two germline ends. Turning to this clone: Its antigen is not known.

Using immunoSEQ multiplex PCR, the repertoire was profiled, and TCRdb retains in-frame clones only, with some absent. This sample has 80,000 to 95,000 clones, with roughly 90% found just once. The sequence was obtained from a human donor who was the organ donor for an intestinal transplant. Sequences were derived from unstimulated CD4+ T cells sorted from spleen or lymph node cells, sampled before transplant. The rearrangement joins TRBV12-5 to TRBJ1-2; D is possibly TRBD1 (6 bases). The CDR3 DNA sequence: TGTGCTAGTGGTTTTGGACAGACAGTTGGGGGCTACACCTTC. Encoded protein: CASGFGQTVGGYTF.